One and the same sample provided the 32 T cell receptor beta chains below, sequenced in a study of blood T cell repertoires in COVID-19. Method: immunoSEQ multiplex PCR; TCRdb's copy keeps in-frame clones and lacks some. Among around 16,000 clones listed, nearly 90% were seen once. Sequencing was performed on peripheral blood. The receptors were gathered from a human donor in a cohort sampled during active COVID-19.

The CDR3 region has the DNA TGCAGCGTTGACACAGGGGAAGGCGAGACCCAGTACTTC. Its translation is CSVDTGEGETQYF. The rearrangement links TRBV29-1 to TRBJ2-5; TRBD1 matches 7 bases. With V trimmed by 3 bases and J by 5 bases, 6 bases remained unmatched. The CDR3 spans 13 residues. From germline, CDR1 is SQVTM and CDR2 ANQGSEA.

V usage is TRBV7-2 and J usage is TRBJ2-5, with 8 bases that match TRBD2. Germline V lookup: CDR1 SGHTA, CDR2 FQGNSA. The CDR3 length is 15 residues. With 3 bases clipped from V and 4 bases from J, the junction kept 7 bases outside the gene matches. The CDR3 spells CASSFQAGEAETQYF. The CDR3 DNA sequence: TGTGCCAGCAGCTTCCAAGCGGGGGAAGCAGAGACCCAGTACTTC.

The J gene is TRBJ1-1, the V gene TRBV7-3; 9 positions agree with TRBD1. This CDR3 is built from 17 residues. In germline, CDR1 is SGHTA, CDR2 FQGTGA. With 5 bases clipped from V and 6 bases from J, the junction kept 16 bases outside the gene matches. The CDR3 DNA sequence: TGTGCCAGCAGCCCCCCCGGGACAGGGAGTAGCGCGGCTGAAGCTTTCTTT. Its translation is CASSPPGTGSSAAEAFF.

The chain links TRBV6-1 to TRBJ1-2, with a possible D match to TRBD1 (6 bases). CDR1 and CDR2 (germline): MNHNS, SASEGT. CDR3 size: 15 residues. Trimming stripped 1 base from V and 4 bases from J, with 13 bases between. CDR3 nucleotide sequence: TGTGCCAGCAGTGAAGGACTTACAGGGTTCTATGGCTACACCTTC. Translation gives CASSEGLTGFYGYTF.

This chain uses TRBV5-4 with TRBJ2-1; 9 positions match TRBD1. Per the germline V gene, CDR1 is SGHNT and CDR2 is YYREEE (reference sequence). This CDR3 comprises 14 residues. Trimming took 4 bases from V and 3 from J; bases not matched to a gene: 2. The CDR3 nucleotides read TGTGCCAGCAGCCGGGACAGGGACTACAATGAGCAGTTCTTC. This codes for CASSRDRDYNEQFF. Full variable domain (outside the CDR3, taken from reference TRBV5-4 and TRBJ2-1): ETGVTQSPTHLIKTRGQQVTLRCSSQSGHNTVSWYQQALGQGPQFIFQYYREEENGRGNFPPRFSGLQFPNYSSELNVNALELDDSALYLCASSRDRDYNEQFFGPGTRLTVL.

The chain combines TRBV11-2 with TRBJ1-4; D uncertain. This CDR3 comprises 15 residues. The germline V and J ends were trimmed by 5 bases and 10 bases, with 20 bases remaining between them. Germline CDR1 is SGHAT and CDR2 is FQNNGV. DNA of the CDR3: TGTGCCAGCAGCCCTCACTCAGGCGCGGGAGGAAAACTGTTTTTT. The encoded protein is CASSPHSGAGGKLFF.

The gene calls are TRBV6-5 and TRBJ1-6; tentative D call: TRBD1 (6 bases). The CDR3 is 15 amino acids. The ends were cut back, 6 bases at V and 4 bases at J, with 13 bases in the middle. CDR1 and CDR2 from the germline V gene are MNHEY and SVGAGI. CDR3 coding DNA: TGTGCCAGCAGGAGGGGGACTAATTATAATTCACCCCTCCACTTT. Translated: CASRRGTNYNSPLHF.

The chain is built from TRBV2 and TRBJ1-2, with TRBD1 as a possible D gene (5 bases). V was cut by 8 bases and J by 0 bases, with 22 bases left in between. Germline V lookup: CDR1 SNHLY, CDR2 FYNNEI. CDR3 size: 17 residues. The chain's CDR3 is CASFNQGQQASNYGYTF. The DNA for the CDR3 is TGTGCCAGCTTTAACCAGGGTCAACAGGCCTCTAACTATGGCTACACCTTC. The complete variable domain, with remaining parts taken from reference TRBV2 and TRBJ1-2, reads EPEVTQTPSHQVTQMGQEVILRCVPISNHLYFYWYRQILGQKVEFLVSFYNNEISEKSEIFDDQFSVERPDGSNFTLKIRSTKLEDSAMYFCASFNQGQQASNYGYTFGSGTRLTVV.

The genes are TRBV2 and TRBJ1-6, with TRBD1 as a possible D gene (6 bases). This CDR3 is built from 13 residues. The germline V gene has CDR1 SNHLY and CDR2 FYNNEI. With 10 bases removed from V and 10 bases from J, the gap between germline ends came to 17 bases. CDR3 nucleotide sequence: TGTGCCACCACATATAACAGGGAGTCACCCCTCCACTTT. This translates into CATTYNRESPLHF.

The V gene is TRBV6-2 or TRBV6-3, the J gene TRBJ1-6, with D unresolved. V lost 0 bases and J 0 bases, leaving 12 bases between the germline ends. In germline, CDR1 is MNHEY, CDR2 SVGEGT. This CDR3 has 18 amino acids. CDR3 protein: CASSYSLLGSSYNSPLHF. The CDR3 region has the DNA TGTGCCAGCAGTTACTCCCTCCTAGGGAGCTCCTATAATTCACCCCTCCACTTT.

This rearrangement joins TRBV6-2 or TRBV6-3 to TRBJ1-1, with D unclear. The CDR3 extends over 14 amino acids. CDR1 is MNHEY, CDR2 SVGEGT, per germline. V was trimmed by 5 bases and J by 1 base, leaving 11 bases between them. The CDR3 here is CASSLYTANTEAFF. The CDR3 nucleotides are TGTGCCAGCAGTCTATATACAGCGAACACTGAAGCTTTCTTT.

This chain joins TRBV7-2 and TRBJ2-7; 9 nucleotides match TRBD1. The CDR3 covers 13 residues. Looked up from germline, CDR1 is SGHTA and CDR2 is FQGNSA. After removal of 7 bases from V and 8 bases from J, the junction contained 9 bases not matched to a gene. The CDR3 nucleotides read TGTGCCAGCACCTCGGACAGGGGAAGGAAGCAGTACTTC. This encodes CASTSDRGRKQYF. The variable domain in full, completed from reference TRBV7-2 and TRBJ2-7, reads GAGVSQSPSNKVTEKGKDVELRCDPISGHTALYWYRQSLGQGLEFLIYFQGNSAPDKSGLPSDRFSAERTGGSVSTLTIQRTQQEDSAVYLCASTSDRGRKQYFGPGTRLTVT.

This rearrangement joins TRBV6-5 to TRBJ1-2; a possible D gene is TRBD1 (5 bases). The CDR3 runs 13 residues. Trimming removed 7 bases from V and 4 bases from J, with 13 bases in between. Looked up from germline, CDR1 is MNHEY and CDR2 is SVGAGI. CDR3 amino acids: CASNKDRFYGYTF. CDR3 bases: TGTGCCAGCAATAAAGACAGATTCTATGGCTACACCTTC.

This clone is a singleton in its sample. The chain employs TRBV12-5 and TRBJ2-3, with 10 bases matching TRBD1. Germline CDR1 is LGHNT and CDR2 is FRNRAP. This CDR3 region has 17 residues. Trimming cost V 4 bases and J 0 bases; bases outside gene matches: 7. The CDR3 reads CASGSPRQGASTDTQYF. For the CDR3, the DNA is TGTGCTAGTGGTTCGCCAAGACAGGGGGCGAGCACAGATACGCAGTATTTT.

The chain employs TRBV5-6 and TRBJ2-7; perhaps TRBD1 as D (6 bases). Germline V gene lookup returns CDR1 SGHDT and CDR2 YYEEEE. The CDR3 runs to 13 residues. Trimming stripped 5 bases from V and 6 bases from J, with 15 bases between. CDR3 bases: TGTGCCAGCAGACGGACAGCCACAAGCGAGCAGTACTTC. It codes for CASRRTATSEQYF.

The chain uses TRBV12-3 or TRBV12-4 and TRBJ1-1; tentative D call: TRBD1 (5 bases). V shed 5 bases and J shed 8 bases, with 12 bases lying between them. The CDR3 has 12 amino acids. The CDR3 spells CASSPGGDEAFF. CDR3 nucleotides: TGTGCCAGCAGTCCCGGGGGTGACGAAGCTTTCTTT.

J is TRBJ1-6 and V is TRBV6-6; D call uncertain. The germline V and J ends were trimmed by 7 bases and 6 bases, with 10 bases remaining between them. The CDR3 consists of 13 residues. The germline CDR1 and CDR2 sequences are MNHNY and SVGAGI (reference sequence). The CDR3 loop is CASKLLPNSPLHF. Here the CDR3 DNA reads TGTGCCAGCAAGCTACTACCTAATTCACCCCTCCACTTT.

This clone was seen only once. This sequence joins TRBV6-5 and TRBJ2-5, with TRBD1 identical over 8 bases. There are 15 residues in the CDR3. CDR1 is MNHEY, CDR2 SVGAGI, per germline. Losses at the gene ends were 0 bases for V and 4 bases for J; bases not matched to a gene: 4. CDR3 coding DNA: TGTGCCAGCAGTTACTCCCGGGACAGGAGAGAGACCCAGTACTTC. Protein sequence: CASSYSRDRRETQYF.

This sequence joins TRBV6-5 and TRBJ2-7, with 10 nucleotides matching TRBD2. The CDR3 loop spans 15 amino acids. The ends lost 4 bases at V and 1 base at J; junction bases unmatched: 4. Germline assignment: CDR1 MNHEY and CDR2 SVGAGI. CDR3 sequence: CASSFVAGGSYEQYF. The CDR3 region has the DNA TGTGCCAGCAGTTTCGTAGCGGGGGGATCCTACGAGCAGTACTTC.

The chain links TRBV29-1 to TRBJ2-5, with D perhaps matching TRBD2 (5 bases). The germline V gene has CDR1 SQVTM and CDR2 ANQGSEA. There are 12 residues in the CDR3. The germline V and J ends were trimmed by 6 bases and 2 bases, with 10 bases remaining between them. The CDR3 bases are TGCAGCGTAGCGGACGGACAAGAGACCCAGTACTTC. It yields the protein CSVADGQETQYF.

Only a few counts were recorded for this clone. As DNA, the CDR3 is TGTGCCAGCAGCCCCCGTCCGGGAGAGACCCAGTACTTC. This gives the protein CASSPRPGETQYF. J is TRBJ2-5 and V is TRBV7-8; D remains unclear. The V end was cut by 5 bases, the J end by 4 bases, with 11 bases between. CDR3 length: 13 amino acids. CDR1 is SGHVS and CDR2 is FQNEAQ in the germline V gene.

The chain combines TRBV29-1 with TRBJ2-1; D possibly corresponds to TRBD1 (6 bases). Deletions cut 8 bases from V and 6 bases from J, with 14 bases between. In germline, CDR1 is SQVTM, CDR2 ANQGSEA. The CDR3 length is 12 residues. This CDR3 is CSTGTPSNEQFF. The CDR3 bases are TGCAGCACCGGGACACCGAGCAATGAGCAGTTCTTC.

V is TRBV10-1 and J is TRBJ1-1; no definite D call. From germline, CDR1 is WNHNN and CDR2 SYGVQD (reference sequence). V lost 3 bases and J 4 bases, leaving 18 bases between the germline ends. The CDR3 totals 16 residues. The CDR3 region is CASSERVGSEGTEAFF. The CDR3 nucleotides are TGCGCCAGCAGTGAACGGGTCGGGAGCGAAGGCACTGAAGCTTTCTTT.

The rearrangement uses TRBV18 and TRBJ2-1, with TRBD2 identical over 7 bases. CDR1 and CDR2 (germline): KGHSH, LQKENI. This CDR3 is built from 14 residues. J was trimmed by 8 bases and V by 4 bases; bases with no gene match: 8. This CDR3 reads CASSLREESHEQFF. Written as DNA, the CDR3 is TGTGCCAGCTCACTCCGGGAGGAGAGCCATGAGCAGTTCTTC.

The J gene is TRBJ2-7, the V gene TRBV18; no reliable D call. V lost 2 bases, J lost 2 bases, and 10 bases lay in between. The CDR3 is made up of 14 amino acids. Germline V gene sequence: CDR1 KGHSH, CDR2 LQKENI. CDR3 loop: CASSPERPAYEQYF. The CDR3 coding sequence is TGTGCCAGCTCACCAGAGCGACCAGCCTACGAGCAGTACTTC.

This chain links TRBV10-3 with TRBJ2-5, with D possibly matching TRBD1 (5 bases). V was trimmed by 0 bases and J by 1 base, leaving 6 bases between them. The CDR3 totals 14 residues. Germline CDR1 and CDR2: ENHRY and SYGVKD. CDR3 residues: CAISESQGQETQYF. In nucleotides, the CDR3 is TGTGCCATCAGTGAGTCCCAGGGCCAAGAGACCCAGTACTTC.

This sequence joins TRBV19 and TRBJ2-5; 12 nucleotides align to TRBD1. The CDR3 is 15 residues long. Losses at the gene ends were 7 bases for V and 5 bases for J; bases not matched to a gene: 8. Germline V gene sequence: CDR1 LNHDA, CDR2 SQIVND (reference sequence). CDR3 nucleotides: TGTGCCAGTACCCTAGGGACAGGGGGCAAGGAGACCCAGTACTTC. It codes for CASTLGTGGKETQYF.

The chain is built from TRBV11-2 and TRBJ1-5; D ambiguous. Germline assignment: CDR1 SGHAT and CDR2 FQNNGV. Trimming took 0 bases from V and 0 from J, leaving 6 bases between them. The CDR3 totals 15 residues. CDR3 nucleotides: TGTGCCAGCAGCTTAGAGCCCTATAGCAATCAGCCCCAGCATTTT. Translated, it gives CASSLEPYSNQPQHF.

The rearrangement joins TRBV7-2 to TRBJ1-5, with D possibly matching TRBD1 (6 bases). The CDR3 is 15 amino acids. V dropped 5 bases and J dropped 4 bases, with 15 bases sitting between them. Germline lookup yields CDR1 SGHTA and CDR2 FQGNSA. The DNA of the CDR3 is TGTGCCAGCAGCCTGTTACAGGGAGCTAATCAGCCCCAGCATTTT. This gives the protein CASSLLQGANQPQHF.

V and J are TRBV5-1 and TRBJ1-4, with 7 bases fitting TRBD1. Trimming cost V 4 bases and J 1 base; bases outside gene matches: 4. Germline values: CDR1 SGHRS, CDR2 YFSETQ. The CDR3 runs 15 residues. The CDR3 nucleotides read TGCGCCAGCAGCACGTACAGGGGAACTAATGAAAAACTGTTTTTT. Protein product: CASSTYRGTNEKLFF.

The genes are TRBV7-8 and TRBJ1-1; the match to TRBD1 covers 7 bases. The CDR3 contains 15 residues. Germline assignment: CDR1 SGHVS and CDR2 FQNEAQ. J was trimmed by 4 bases and V by 6 bases; bases with no gene match: 11. Here the CDR3 reads CASRLQGGAGTEAFF. CDR3 nucleotide sequence: TGTGCCAGCAGACTTCAAGGGGGCGCGGGCACTGAAGCTTTCTTT.

V usage is TRBV5-1 and J usage is TRBJ2-7, with a tentative D call TRBD1 (6 bases). The ends were cut back, 4 bases at V and 6 bases at J, with 11 bases in the middle. The CDR3 runs 12 residues. Per the germline V gene, CDR1 is SGHRS and CDR2 is YFSETQ. CDR3 region: CASSPTGSEQYF. The CDR3 DNA reads as TGCGCCAGCAGCCCCACAGGGAGCGAGCAGTACTTC.